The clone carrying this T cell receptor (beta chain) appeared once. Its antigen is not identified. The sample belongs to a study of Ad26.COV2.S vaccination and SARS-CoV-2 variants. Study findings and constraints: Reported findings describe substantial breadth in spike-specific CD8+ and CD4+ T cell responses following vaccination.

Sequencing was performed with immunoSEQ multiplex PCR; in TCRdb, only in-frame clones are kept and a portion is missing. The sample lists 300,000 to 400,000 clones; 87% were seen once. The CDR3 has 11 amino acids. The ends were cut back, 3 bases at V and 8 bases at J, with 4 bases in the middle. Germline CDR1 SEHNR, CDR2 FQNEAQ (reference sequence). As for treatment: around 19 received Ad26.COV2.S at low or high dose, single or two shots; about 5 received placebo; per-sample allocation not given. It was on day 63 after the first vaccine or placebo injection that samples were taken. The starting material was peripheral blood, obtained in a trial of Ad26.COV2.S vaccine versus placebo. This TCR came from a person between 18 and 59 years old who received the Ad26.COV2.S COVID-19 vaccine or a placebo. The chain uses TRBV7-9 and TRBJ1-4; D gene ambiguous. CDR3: CASSLWEKLFF. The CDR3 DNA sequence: TGTGCCAGCAGCTTGTGGGAAAAACTGTTTTTT.